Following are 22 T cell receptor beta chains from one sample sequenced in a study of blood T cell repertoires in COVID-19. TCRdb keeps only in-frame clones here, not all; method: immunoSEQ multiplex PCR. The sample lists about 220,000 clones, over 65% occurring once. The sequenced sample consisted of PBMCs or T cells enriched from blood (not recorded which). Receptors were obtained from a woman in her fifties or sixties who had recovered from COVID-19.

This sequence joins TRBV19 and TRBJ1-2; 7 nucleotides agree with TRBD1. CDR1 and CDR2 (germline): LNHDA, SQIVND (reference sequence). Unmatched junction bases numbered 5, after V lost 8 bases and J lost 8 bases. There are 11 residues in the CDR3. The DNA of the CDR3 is TGTGCCAGTGCCATAGGGGGCGGCTACACCTTC. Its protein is CASAIGGGYTF.

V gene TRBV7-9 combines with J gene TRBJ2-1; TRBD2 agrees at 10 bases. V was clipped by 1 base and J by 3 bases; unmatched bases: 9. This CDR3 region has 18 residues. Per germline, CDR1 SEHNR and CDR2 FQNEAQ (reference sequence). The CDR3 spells CASSLGGLAGADYNEQFF. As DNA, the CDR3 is TGTGCCAGCAGCTTAGGGGGGCTAGCGGGAGCGGACTACAATGAGCAGTTCTTC.

In nucleotides, the CDR3 is TGTGCCAGCAGTCGGACAGGGTCGGGTCAGCCCCAGCATTTT. Protein: CASSRTGSGQPQHF. V gene TRBV2 combines with J gene TRBJ1-5; TRBD1 matches at 8 bases. The V gene end was trimmed by 5 bases and the J gene end by 6 bases; junction bases not matched to a gene: 6. The germline V gene encodes CDR1 SNHLY and CDR2 FYNNEI. This CDR3 is 14 amino acids long.

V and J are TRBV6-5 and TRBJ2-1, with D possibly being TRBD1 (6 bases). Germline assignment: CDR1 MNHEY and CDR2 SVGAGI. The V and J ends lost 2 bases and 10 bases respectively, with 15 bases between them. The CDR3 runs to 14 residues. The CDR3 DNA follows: TGTGCCAGCAGTTACCTAACAGGGACCGGAGAGCAGTTCTTC. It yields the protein CASSYLTGTGEQFF.

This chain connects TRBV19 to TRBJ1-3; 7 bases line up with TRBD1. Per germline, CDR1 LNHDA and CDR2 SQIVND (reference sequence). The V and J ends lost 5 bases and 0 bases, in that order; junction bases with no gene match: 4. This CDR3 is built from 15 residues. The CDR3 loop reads CASSPGQRSGNTIYF. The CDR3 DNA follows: TGTGCCAGTAGTCCGGGACAGCGCTCTGGAAACACCATATATTTT.

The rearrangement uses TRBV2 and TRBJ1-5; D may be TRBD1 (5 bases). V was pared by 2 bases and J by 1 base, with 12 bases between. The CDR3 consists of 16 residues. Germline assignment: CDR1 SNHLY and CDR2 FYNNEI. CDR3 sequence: CASSELGGGSNQPQHF. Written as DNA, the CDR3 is TGTGCCAGCAGTGAACTTGGGGGGGGAAGCAATCAGCCCCAGCATTTT.

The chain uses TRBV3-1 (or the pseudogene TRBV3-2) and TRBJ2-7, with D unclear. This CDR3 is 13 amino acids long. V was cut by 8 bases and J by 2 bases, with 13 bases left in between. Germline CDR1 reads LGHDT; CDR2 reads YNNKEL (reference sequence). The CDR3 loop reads CASSPTQTYEQYF. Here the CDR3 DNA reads TGTGCCAGCTCCCCAACACAGACCTACGAGCAGTACTTC.

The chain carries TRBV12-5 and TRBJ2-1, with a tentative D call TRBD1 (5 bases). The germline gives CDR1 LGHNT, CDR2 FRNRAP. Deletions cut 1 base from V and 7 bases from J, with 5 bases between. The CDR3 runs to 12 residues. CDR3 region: CASGLDRNEQFF. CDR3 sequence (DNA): TGTGCTAGTGGTTTGGACAGGAATGAGCAGTTCTTC.

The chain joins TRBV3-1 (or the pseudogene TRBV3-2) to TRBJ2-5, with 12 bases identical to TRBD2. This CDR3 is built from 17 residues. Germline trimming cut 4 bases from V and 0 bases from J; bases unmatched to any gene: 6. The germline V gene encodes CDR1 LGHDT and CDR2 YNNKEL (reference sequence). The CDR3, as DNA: TGTGCCAGCAGCCCCAGGACTAGCGGGAACTACCAAGAGACCCAGTACTTC. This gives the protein CASSPRTSGNYQETQYF.

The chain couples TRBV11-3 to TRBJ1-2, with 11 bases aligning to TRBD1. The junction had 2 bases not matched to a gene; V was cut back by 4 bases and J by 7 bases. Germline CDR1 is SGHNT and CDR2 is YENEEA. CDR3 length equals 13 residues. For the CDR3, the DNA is TGTGCCAGCAGCTGGACAGGGGGCTCTGGCTACACCTTC. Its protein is CASSWTGGSGYTF.

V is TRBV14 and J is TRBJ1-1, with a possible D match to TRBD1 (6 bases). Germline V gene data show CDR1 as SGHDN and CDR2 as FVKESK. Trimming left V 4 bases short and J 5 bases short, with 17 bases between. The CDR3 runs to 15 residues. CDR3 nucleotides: TGTGCCAGCAGCCTGACGGACAGCAAAGGGACTGAAGCTTTCTTT. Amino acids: CASSLTDSKGTEAFF. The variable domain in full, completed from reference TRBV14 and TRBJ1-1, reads EAGVTQFPSHSVIEKGQTVTLRCDPISGHDNLYWYRRVMGKEIKFLLHFVKESKQDESGMPNNRFLAERTGGTYSTLKVQPAELEDSGVYFCASSLTDSKGTEAFFGQGTRLTVV.

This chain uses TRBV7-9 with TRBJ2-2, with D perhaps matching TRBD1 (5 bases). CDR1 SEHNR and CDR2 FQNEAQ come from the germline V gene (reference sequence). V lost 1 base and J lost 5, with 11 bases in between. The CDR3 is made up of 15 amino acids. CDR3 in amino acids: CASSLGQRETGELFF. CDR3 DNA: TGTGCCAGCAGCTTAGGACAGAGAGAGACCGGGGAGCTGTTTTTT.

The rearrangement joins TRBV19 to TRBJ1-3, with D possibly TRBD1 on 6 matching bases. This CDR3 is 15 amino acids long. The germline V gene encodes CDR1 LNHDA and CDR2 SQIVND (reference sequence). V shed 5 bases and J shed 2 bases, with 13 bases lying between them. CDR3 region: CASSPHRVPGNTIYF. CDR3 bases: TGTGCCAGTAGTCCTCACAGGGTTCCTGGAAACACCATATATTTT.

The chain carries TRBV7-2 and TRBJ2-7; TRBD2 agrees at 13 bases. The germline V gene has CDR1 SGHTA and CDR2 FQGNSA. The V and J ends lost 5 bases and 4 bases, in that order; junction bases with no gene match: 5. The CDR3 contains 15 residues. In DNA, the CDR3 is TGTGCCAGCAGCCTGACTAGCGGGGGGTATTACGAGCAGTACTTC. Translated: CASSLTSGGYYEQYF.

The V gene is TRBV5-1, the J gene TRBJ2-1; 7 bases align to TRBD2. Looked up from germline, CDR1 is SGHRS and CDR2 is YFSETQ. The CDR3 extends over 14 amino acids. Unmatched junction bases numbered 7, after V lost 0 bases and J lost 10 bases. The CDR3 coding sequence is TGCGCCAGCAGCTTGGATGGGAGGGCCGGGGAGCAGTTCTTC. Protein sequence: CASSLDGRAGEQFF.

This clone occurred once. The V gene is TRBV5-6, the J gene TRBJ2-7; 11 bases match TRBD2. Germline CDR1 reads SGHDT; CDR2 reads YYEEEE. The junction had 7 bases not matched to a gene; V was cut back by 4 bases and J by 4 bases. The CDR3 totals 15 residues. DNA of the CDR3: TGTGCCAGCAGCCGTTATACTAGCGGGAGTTACGAGCAGTACTTC. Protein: CASSRYTSGSYEQYF.

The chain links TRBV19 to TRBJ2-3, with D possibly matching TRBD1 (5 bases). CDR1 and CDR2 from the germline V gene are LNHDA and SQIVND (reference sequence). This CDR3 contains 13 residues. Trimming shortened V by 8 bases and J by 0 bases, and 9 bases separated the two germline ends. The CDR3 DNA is TGTGCCAGTTCCAGACAGAGCACAGATACGCAGTATTTT. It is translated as CASSRQSTDTQYF.

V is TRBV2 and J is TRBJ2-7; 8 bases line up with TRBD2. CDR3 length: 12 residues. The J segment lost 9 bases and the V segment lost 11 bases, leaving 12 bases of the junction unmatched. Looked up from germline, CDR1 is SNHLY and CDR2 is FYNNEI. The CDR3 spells CAGSGSGGLQYF. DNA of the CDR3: TGTGCCGGCTCCGGAAGCGGGGGATTGCAGTACTTC.

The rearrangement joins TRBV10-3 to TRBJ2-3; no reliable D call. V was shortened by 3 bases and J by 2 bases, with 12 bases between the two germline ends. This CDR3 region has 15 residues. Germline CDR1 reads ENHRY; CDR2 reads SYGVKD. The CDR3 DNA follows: TGTGCCATCAGTGATATAAGGCGGCTCACAGATACGCAGTATTTT. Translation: CAISDIRRLTDTQYF.

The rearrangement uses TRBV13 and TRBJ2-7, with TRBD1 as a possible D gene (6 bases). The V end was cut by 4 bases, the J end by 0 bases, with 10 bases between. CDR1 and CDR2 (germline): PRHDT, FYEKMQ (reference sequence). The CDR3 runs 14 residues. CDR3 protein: CASSSDRNSYEQYF. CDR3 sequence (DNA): TGTGCCAGCAGCTCCGACAGGAACTCCTACGAGCAGTACTTC. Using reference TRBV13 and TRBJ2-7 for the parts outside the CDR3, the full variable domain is AAGVIQSPRHLIKEKRETATLKCYPIPRHDTVYWYQQGPGQDPQFLISFYEKMQSDKGSIPDRFSAQQFSDYHSELNMSSLELGDSALYFCASSSDRNSYEQYFGPGTRLTVT.

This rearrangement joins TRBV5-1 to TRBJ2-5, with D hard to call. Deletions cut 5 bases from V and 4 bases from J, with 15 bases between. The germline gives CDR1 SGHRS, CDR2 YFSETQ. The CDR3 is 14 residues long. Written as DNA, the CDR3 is TGCGCCAGCAGGCGCTTAGATACCTCAGAGACCCAGTACTTC. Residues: CASRRLDTSETQYF.

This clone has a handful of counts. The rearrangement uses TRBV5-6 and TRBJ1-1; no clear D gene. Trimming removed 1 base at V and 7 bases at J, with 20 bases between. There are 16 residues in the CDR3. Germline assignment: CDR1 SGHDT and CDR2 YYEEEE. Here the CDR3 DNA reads TGTGCCAGCAGCTTGAGAGATTACGGACCGGCGGGTGAAGCTTTCTTT. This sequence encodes CASSLRDYGPAGEAFF.